The 13 T cell receptor beta chains below all came from one sample that was sequenced in a study of cytomegalovirus exposure and HLA in healthy donors. Vbeta (60) and Jbeta (13) primers were used in the PCR. Here immunoSEQ multiplex PCR was the method, and the copy in TCRdb shows in-frame clones only, minus some. This table has about 150,000 clones, approximately 70% appearing once. Material: PBMCs. These receptors originate from a woman in her fifties or sixties in good health and CMV-seropositive.

This clone was seen just once. This chain uses TRBV5-1 with TRBJ2-5; 7 nucleotides align to TRBD1. The J call may be mistaken, given a closer DNA end match to TRBJ2-7. CDR1 SGHRS and CDR2 YFSETQ come from the germline V gene. This CDR3 is 17 amino acids long. CDR3 DNA: TGCGCCAGCAGCTTGGGGGGACAGCCCATGATTGCCTACGAGCAGTACTTC. It codes for CASSLGGQPMIAYEQYF.

This chain links TRBV30 with TRBJ1-2; D remains ambiguous. Germline V gives CDR1 GTSNPN, CDR2 SVGIG (reference sequence). V was pared by 0 bases and J by 2 bases, with 7 bases between. CDR3 length: 13 amino acids. The CDR3 region is CAWSVSTNYGYTF. The CDR3 DNA reads as TGTGCCTGGAGTGTATCGACAAACTATGGCTACACCTTC.

J is TRBJ2-1 and V is TRBV6-1; 9 bases match TRBD1. The germline V gene has CDR1 MNHNS and CDR2 SASEGT. This CDR3 region has 14 residues. With V trimmed by 5 bases and J by 3 bases, 2 bases remained unmatched. As DNA, the CDR3 is TGTGCCAGCAGTAGACAGGGGGACTACAATGAGCAGTTCTTC. Its protein is CASSRQGDYNEQFF.

This clone was counted a few times. V and J are TRBV18 and TRBJ2-2; maybe TRBD1 (6 bases). Trimming removed 3 bases from V and 0 bases from J, with 8 bases in between. Germline CDR1 and CDR2: KGHSH and LQKENI. This CDR3 region has 15 residues. CDR3 in DNA: TGTGCCAGCTCACCTAGGACAGCGAACACCGGGGAGCTGTTTTTT. Translated, it gives CASSPRTANTGELFF.

This sequence joins TRBV5-1 and TRBJ1-2; D remains ambiguous. The V gene's germline CDR1 is SGHRS and CDR2 YFSETQ. CDR3 size: 14 residues. The ends were cut back, 5 bases at V and 7 bases at J, with 18 bases in the middle. CDR3 in amino acids: CASRPNLSGVGYTF. CDR3 nucleotides: TGCGCCAGCAGACCAAACCTGTCCGGGGTTGGCTACACCTTC. The whole variable domain, filled in from reference TRBV5-1 and TRBJ1-2, reads KAGVTQTPRYLIKTRGQQVTLSCSPISGHRSVSWYQQTPGQGLQFLFEYFSETQRNKGNFPGRFSGRQFSNSRSEMNVSTLELGDSALYLCASRPNLSGVGYTFGSGTRLTVV.

This clone turned up a few times. The chain couples TRBV28 to TRBJ1-1; D is possibly TRBD1 (6 bases). From germline, CDR1 is MDHEN and CDR2 SYDVKM. The CDR3 is 14 residues long. V gave up 5 bases and J gave up 1 base, with 11 bases separating them. The CDR3 region has the DNA TGTGCCAGCAGTCCCGGGGGGGCGAACACTGAAGCTTTCTTT. This gives the protein CASSPGGANTEAFF.

This sequence joins TRBV2 and TRBJ2-3; 7 positions match TRBD2. The CDR3 totals 13 residues. Looked up from germline, CDR1 is SNHLY and CDR2 is FYNNEI. Unmatched junction bases numbered 3, after V lost 6 bases and J lost 3 bases. This CDR3 reads CASRTSRTDTQYF. The CDR3 coding sequence is TGTGCCAGCAGGACTAGCAGGACAGATACGCAGTATTTT. Full variable domain (missing parts from reference TRBV2 and TRBJ2-3): EPEVTQTPSHQVTQMGQEVILRCVPISNHLYFYWYRQILGQKVEFLVSFYNNEISEKSEIFDDQFSVERPDGSNFTLKIRSTKLEDSAMYFCASRTSRTDTQYFGPGTRLTVL.

There are a few counts of this clone. This sequence joins TRBV20-1 and TRBJ1-2, with D uncertain. Between the trimmed V and J ends, which lost 3 bases and 4 bases, there was a span of 6 bases. Germline CDR1 reads DFQATT; CDR2 reads SNEGSKA (reference sequence). The length of the CDR3 is 11 residues. In nucleotides, the CDR3 is TGCAGTGCTAGCCTCAGCTATGGCTACACCTTC. This codes for CSASLSYGYTF.

This chain uses TRBV18 with TRBJ2-6; TRBD1 aligns across 7 bases. The germline CDR1 and CDR2 sequences are KGHSH and LQKENI. CDR3 length: 15 amino acids. Germline trimming cut 5 bases from V and 0 bases from J; bases unmatched to any gene: 1. Here the CDR3 reads CASSGQDSGANVLTF. The CDR3 DNA reads TGTGCCAGCTCAGGACAGGACTCTGGGGCCAACGTCCTGACTTTC.

This chain joins TRBV18 and TRBJ2-1; TRBD2 agrees at 9 bases. V shed 3 bases, J shed 9 bases, and the junction held 9 bases outside the gene matches. Germline V CDR1 and CDR2: KGHSH, LQKENI. The length of the CDR3 is 15 residues. CDR3 loop: CASSPGIGAGGEQFF. In nucleotides, the CDR3 is TGTGCCAGCTCACCGGGCATAGGAGCGGGGGGTGAGCAGTTCTTC.

A remark on this clone: A read error may produce the germline difference seen at one junction end. The chain couples TRBV5-1 to TRBJ2-2; TRBD2 might be the D (7 bases). Germline-derived CDR1 and CDR2 are SGHRS and YFSETQ. This CDR3 is 14 amino acids long. The CDR3 region has the DNA TGCACCAGCAGCGGGGACATAAACACCGGGGAGCTGTTTTTT. It codes for CTSSGDINTGELFF.

J is TRBJ2-1 and V is TRBV7-9; D is possibly TRBD2 (5 bases). V dropped 5 bases and J dropped 10 bases, with 9 bases sitting between them. The germline V gene has CDR1 SEHNR and CDR2 FQNEAQ (reference sequence). This CDR3 contains 11 residues. CDR3 in amino acids: CASSGEMEQFF. CDR3 nucleotide sequence: TGTGCCAGCAGCGGGGAGATGGAGCAGTTCTTC.

This chain uses TRBV10-3 with TRBJ1-5, with D possibly TRBD1 on 6 matching bases. In germline, CDR1 is ENHRY, CDR2 SYGVKD. The V end was cut by 2 bases, the J end by 5 bases, with 16 bases between. This CDR3 spans 16 amino acids. The CDR3 sequence is CAISEAGSAGDQPQHF. The CDR3, as DNA: TGTGCCATCAGTGAGGCCGGATCGGCAGGGGATCAGCCCCAGCATTTT.